These 4 T cell receptor beta chains were sequenced from one sample in a study of cytomegalovirus exposure and HLA in healthy donors. This PCR relied on a set of 60 Vbeta primers and 13 Jbeta primers. Assay: immunoSEQ multiplex PCR; the TCRdb copy retains only in-frame clones and omits some. The table includes 90,000 to 120,000 clones, roughly 9.1% detected once. Sequencing was performed on PBMCs. The source of these receptors is a man between 40 and 49 years old in good health and CMV-seropositive.

Only a few counts were recorded for this clone. The chain combines TRBV29-1 with TRBJ2-7; 10 bases map to TRBD1. Per germline, CDR1 SQVTM and CDR2 ANQGSEA. With 2 bases clipped from V and 5 bases from J, the junction kept 6 bases outside the gene matches. The CDR3 length is 14 residues. DNA for the CDR3: TGCAGCGTTGAAAGGGGGACAGGGGACCACGAGCAGTACTTC. Translation gives CSVERGTGDHEQYF.

In its sample, this clone was seen a few times. The V and J genes are TRBV5-4 and TRBJ2-7; TRBD1 matches at 9 bases. The CDR3 is 12 amino acids. Trimming removed 7 bases from V and 9 bases from J; junction bases left unmatched: 8. Germline loops: CDR1 SGHNT, CDR2 YYREEE (reference sequence). The CDR3 spells CASSGQGNVQYF. The CDR3, as DNA: TGTGCCAGCTCGGGACAGGGAAACGTGCAGTACTTC.

This clone was seen only a few times. The chain has TRBV5-4 and TRBJ2-5, with D uncertain. The ends were cut back, 9 bases at V and 5 bases at J, with 20 bases in the middle. Germline CDR1 is SGHNT and CDR2 is YYREEE (reference sequence). This CDR3 region has 14 residues. The CDR3 region has the DNA TGTGCCACCGCCCTGTCCAGCGCCACCGAGACCCAGTACTTC. Its translation is CATALSSATETQYF. The full variable domain, in which reference TRBV5-4 and TRBJ2-5 provide the parts outside the CDR3, is ETGVTQSPTHLIKTRGQQVTLRCSSQSGHNTVSWYQQALGQGPQFIFQYYREEENGRGNFPPRFSGLQFPNYSSELNVNALELDDSALYLCATALSSATETQYFGPGTRLLVL.

This clone showed up just once. V and J are TRBV2 and TRBJ2-7; D is unresolved. V lost 3 bases and J lost 6, with 12 bases in between. The germline V gene has CDR1 SNHLY and CDR2 FYNNEI. The CDR3 loop spans 13 amino acids. The CDR3 DNA follows: TGTGCCAGCAGTGACGGCACGCTAGTCGAGCAGTACTTC. It specifies CASSDGTLVEQYF.